A selection of T cell receptor beta chains follows, all from one sample in a study of cytomegalovirus exposure and HLA in healthy donors. The method was immunoSEQ multiplex PCR; TCRdb's version includes in-frame clones alone and lacks a portion of them. This sample has approximately 120,000 clones; approximately 80% occur once, and the top ten carry under 2%. Sequenced material: PBMCs. Receptors originate from a man aged 18 to 30 in good health and CMV-seronegative. CDR3s include the opening cysteine and the closing phenylalanine or tryptophan. D genes are given only for firm matches. Size is stated for part of the rows, as once, few or many counts, or as a class when the clone is expanded.

d_call,j_call,clone_size,v_call,cdr3_aa,cdr3_nt
.,TRBJ2-3,.,TRBV5-1,CASGRGTDTQYF,TGCGCCAGCGGCAGGGGTACAGATACGCAGTATTTT
.,TRBJ1-2,.,TRBV4-1,CASSQRLPTGYGYTF,TGCGCCAGCAGCCAGAGGCTTCCCACCGGCTATGGCTACACCTTC
TRBD1,TRBJ1-2,.,TRBV7-8,CASSPTGTGSGYTF,TGTGCCAGCAGCCCAACCGGGACAGGGTCCGGCTACACCTTC
.,TRBJ2-3,.,TRBV25-1,CASSEFGGQSTDTQYF,TGTGCCAGCAGTGAATTCGGGGGACAGAGCACAGATACGCAGTATTTT
TRBD1,TRBJ2-5,.,TRBV6-6,CASTDTDRDGTQYF,TGTGCCAGCACCGATACGGACAGGGACGGGACCCAGTACTTC
.,TRBJ1-1,few,TRBV6-1,CASEENTEAFF,TGTGCCAGCGAGGAGAACACTGAAGCTTTCTTT
TRBD1,TRBJ1-1,.,TRBV5-1,CASSKGQGWGMNTEAFF,TGCGCCAGCAGCAAGGGACAGGGTTGGGGTATGAACACTGAAGCTTTCTTT
.,TRBJ2-7,once,TRBV7-2,CASSEYTGLTYEQYF,TGTGCCAGCAGCGAATATACGGGTTTAACCTACGAGCAGTACTTC
.,TRBJ2-5,.,TRBV6-5,CASTSGETQYF,TGTGCCAGCACCTCAGGGGAGACCCAGTACTTC
.,TRBJ2-7,.,TRBV29-1,CSVDPGVAGIWSGEQYF,TGCAGCGTTGATCCTGGGGTGGCGGGAATTTGGTCAGGCGAGCAGTACTTC
TRBD1,TRBJ2-5,.,TRBV4-3,CASSQGVAGGGIGETQYF,TGCGCCAGCAGCCAAGGCGTGGCAGGGGGCGGGATTGGCGAGACCCAGTACTTC
.,TRBJ2-7,.,TRBV7-2,CASSSEGFSYEQYF,TGTGCCAGCAGCTCCGAGGGATTCTCCTACGAGCAGTACTTC
.,TRBJ2-6,few,TRBV19,CASSILGGSGANVLTF,TGTGCCAGTAGTATTCTCGGGGGATCTGGGGCCAACGTCCTGACTTTC
TRBD2,TRBJ2-1,.,TRBV29-1,CSVDRGLANNEQFF,TGCAGCGTTGATCGGGGACTAGCGAACAATGAGCAGTTCTTC
.,TRBJ2-1,.,TRBV9,CASSPRTETWDEQFF,TGTGCCAGCAGCCCCCGGACAGAGACTTGGGATGAGCAGTTCTTC
TRBD1,TRBJ2-1,.,TRBV11-2,CASSLAGQVFSYNEQFF,TGTGCCAGCAGCTTAGCGGGACAGGTGTTCTCCTACAATGAGCAGTTCTTC
TRBD1,TRBJ1-3,.,TRBV7-2,CASSLRQGSGNTIYF,TGTGCCAGCAGCTTACGACAGGGCAGTGGAAACACCATATATTTT
.,TRBJ1-4,.,TRBV6-1,CASSGLTGTNEKLFF,TGTGCCAGCAGTGGGCTGACAGGCACTAATGAAAAACTGTTTTTT
TRBD1,TRBJ2-7,.,TRBV29-1,CSVEGGTGEDEQYF,TGCAGCGTTGAAGGGGGGACAGGGGAGGACGAGCAGTACTTC
.,TRBJ2-3,.,TRBV4-1,CASSEFAGEVGGAYDTQYF,TGCGCCAGCAGCGAGTTTGCAGGGGAGGTTGGGGGGGCCTACGATACGCAGTATTTT
TRBD2,TRBJ2-3,.,TRBV4-2,CASSQPGTTSSTDTQYF,TGTGCCAGCAGCCAGCCCGGGACTACCTCTAGCACAGATACGCAGTATTTT
TRBD1,TRBJ1-4,.,TRBV19,CASSPDRGSWIEKLFF,TGTGCCAGTAGTCCTGACAGGGGGTCATGGATCGAAAAACTGTTTTTT
TRBD1,TRBJ2-7,.,TRBV5-8,CASSRDREDSYEQYF,TGTGCCAGCAGTCGGGACAGGGAGGACTCCTACGAGCAGTACTTC
TRBD2,TRBJ2-7,.,TRBV4-3,CASSPAPSGGTYEQYF,TGCGCCAGCAGCCCGGCCCCTAGCGGGGGAACCTACGAGCAGTACTTC
.,TRBJ1-6,once,TRBV27,CASSFAVRSPLHF,TGTGCCAGCAGTTTCGCAGTACGTTCACCCCTCCACTTT
.,TRBJ1-2,.,TRBV7-9,CASSTGTKIYGYTF,TGTGCCAGCAGCACCGGGACAAAAATCTATGGCTACACCTTC
TRBD2,TRBJ2-1,once,TRBV29-1,CSVEDLTSDTYNEQFF,TGCAGCGTTGAAGATCTGACTAGCGATACCTACAATGAGCAGTTCTTC